This T cell receptor (beta chain) was found in a study of blood T cell dynamics during melanoma immunotherapy. This CDR3 spans 12 amino acids. V lost 7 bases and J lost 6, with 12 bases in between. Germline values: CDR1 MDHEN, CDR2 SYDVKM. Time point noted: pre-treatment baseline. Using immunoSEQ multiplex PCR, the repertoire was profiled, and TCRdb retains in-frame clones only, with some absent. The table has about 17,000 clones, approximately 80% seen once. This clone was counted a few times. The chain combines TRBV28 with TRBJ1-1; D is possibly TRBD1 (5 bases). Sequencing used blood, obtained from a patient treated with checkpoint blockade. This clonotype was obtained from a human donor with melanoma. The CDR3 protein is CASTPGWPEAFF. The CDR3 DNA reads as TGTGCCAGCACCCCAGGGTGGCCTGAAGCTTTCTTT. Drawing the rest from reference TRBV28 and TRBJ1-1, the complete variable domain is DVKVTQSSRYLVKRTGEKVFLECVQDMDHENMFWYRQDPGLGLRLIYFSYDVKMKEKGDIPEGYSVSREKKERFSLILESASTNQTSMYLCASTPGWPEAFFGQGTRLTVV.